The rows below give T cell receptor beta chains drawn from one sample of a study of CD8 T cells in ankylosing spondylitis. TCRdb ran MiXCR on the 5' RACE reads and lists one entry per CDR3 protein. Among hundreds of thousands of distinct CDR3 sequences, 25% to 30% were seen once, and the ten largest hold about 0.89%. Specimen: blood, either unsorted or a sorted T cell fraction (not recorded which). The receptor source for this set is a male donor with ankylosing spondylitis. The CDR3 runs from the conserved cysteine through the conserved F or W. The order of the fields is V gene, D gene, clone size, J gene, CDR3 protein, CDR3 DNA. A D gene is named only where the DNA matches it firmly. Rows give clone size only sometimes, using once, few, many, or a class for an expanded clone.

TRBV24-1,NA,NA,TRBJ2-4,CATSDNGDTRSKNIQYF,TGTGCCACCAGTGACAACGGGGACACGAGGTCCAAAAACATTCAGTACTTC
TRBV15,NA,NA,TRBJ1-2,CATSRGTGPSVADGYTF,TGTGCCACCAGCAGAGGTACAGGGCCTTCCGTGGCCGATGGCTACACCTTC
TRBV27,NA,many,TRBJ2-3,CASSFFLGLHSADTQYF,TGTGCCAGCAGTTTTTTTTTAGGGCTGCACAGCGCAGATACGCAGTATTTT
TRBV6-1,NA,NA,TRBJ1-5,CASSGAGPNQPQHF,TGTGCCAGCAGTGGTGCGGGGCCCAATCAGCCCCAGCATTTT
TRBV10-2,NA,NA,TRBJ1-5,CASSADYPWPNQPQHF,TGCGCCAGCAGCGCGGACTATCCCTGGCCTAATCAGCCCCAGCATTTT
TRBV29-1,TRBD2,NA,TRBJ2-1,CSVESGSHYNEQFF,TGCAGCGTTGAGAGCGGGAGTCACTACAATGAGCAGTTCTTC
TRBV20-1,TRBD1,NA,TRBJ2-7,CSAPQGAYEQYF,TGCAGTGCCCCACAGGGGGCCTACGAGCAGTACTTC
TRBV5-5,NA,few,TRBJ2-1,CASSLSQGRDEQFF,TGTGCCAGCAGCTTGTCGCAGGGCAGGGATGAGCAGTTCTTC
TRBV7-2,TRBD2,NA,TRBJ2-3,CASSSSGGRLTDTQYF,TGTGCCAGCAGCTCTAGCGGGGGAAGACTCACAGATACGCAGTATTTT
TRBV7-2,TRBD2,few,TRBJ2-1,CASTPRPSGSFEQFF,TGTGCCAGCACCCCGAGGCCTAGCGGGAGTTTTGAGCAGTTCTTC